This is a list of T cell receptor beta chains from one sample in a study of response to subunit inactivated influenza vaccine. TCRdb re-analysed the RT-PCR reads in MiXCR, keeping a single row per CDR3 protein. The sample contains 170,000 or so distinct CDR3 sequences, around 11% of which appear only once. The sample consisted of CD8+ T cells sorted from PBMCs, taken less than 25 months after vaccination. Receptors originate from a man aged 50-75 years who received an inactivated influenza vaccine. The CDR3 runs from the conserved cysteine through the conserved F or W. Each record gives: V gene, CDR3 length, D gene, clone size, J gene, CDR3 protein, CDR3 DNA. D genes are given only for firm matches. Clone size is shown for a subset of rows, as once, few, many or a class of expanded clone.

TRBV29-1	12	-	few	TRBJ2-7	CSVDGGPVEQYF	TGCAGCGTTGATGGAGGGCCGGTCGAGCAGTACTTC
TRBV28	17	TRBD1	few	TRBJ2-7	CASSLALRDSSSYEQYF	TGTGCCAGCAGTTTGGCGCTTCGGGACAGTAGCTCCTACGAGCAGTACTTC
TRBV11-1	18	-	few	TRBJ2-2	CASSYTLLRVANTGELFF	TGTGCCAGCAGTTACACGCTCCTCAGGGTCGCGAACACCGGGGAGCTGTTTTTT
TRBV28	14	TRBD2	few	TRBJ2-1	CASSLTGGIFEQFF	TGTGCCAGCAGTTTGACGGGGGGGATCTTTGAGCAGTTCTTC
TRBV12-3/TRBV12-4	14	-	-	TRBJ2-2	CASSLQTGPGELFF	TGTGCCAGCAGTTTACAGACCGGCCCCGGGGAGCTGTTTTTT
TRBV9	15	TRBD2	-	TRBJ2-1	CASSTGGGNYNEQFF	TGTGCCAGCAGCACCGGGGGGGGAAATTACAATGAGCAGTTCTTC
TRBV3-1	14	-	-	TRBJ2-7	CASSQQGGPYEQYF	TGTGCCAGCAGCCAACAGGGGGGACCCTACGAGCAGTACTTC
TRBV6-6	13	-	-	TRBJ1-1	CASKPGMNTEAFF	TGTGCCAGCAAACCAGGCATGAACACTGAAGCTTTCTTT
TRBV20-1	15	TRBD1	-	TRBJ2-7	CSASRWETGGEEQYF	TGCAGTGCTAGTAGGTGGGAGACAGGGGGCGAGGAGCAGTACTTC
TRBV2	13	-	few	TRBJ1-1	CASRTGRNTEAFF	TGTGCCAGCAGGACCGGGAGGAACACTGAAGCTTTCTTT
TRBV12-3/TRBV12-4	15	-	few	TRBJ2-3	CASSSDSVRVLTQYF	TGTGCCAGCAGTTCAGACAGTGTACGGGTGCTTACGCAGTATTTT
TRBV9	15	-	few	TRBJ2-3	CASSVSSASTDTQYF	TGTGCCAGCAGCGTAAGTTCCGCTAGCACAGATACGCAGTATTTT
TRBV11-1	15	TRBD1	few	TRBJ2-3	CASTPQGVFGDTQYF	TGTGCCAGCACCCCTCAGGGGGTTTTTGGAGATACGCAGTATTTT
TRBV11-2	14	TRBD2	-	TRBJ2-7	CASSLAAGVYEQYF	TGTGCCAGCAGCTTAGCAGCGGGGGTCTACGAGCAGTACTTC
TRBV7-9	14	TRBD1	-	TRBJ2-1	CASSLGDRDDEQFF	TGTGCCAGCAGCTTAGGGGACAGGGATGATGAGCAGTTCTTC
TRBV5-1	13	-	many	TRBJ2-7	CASSLGDGYEQYF	TGCGCCAGCAGCTTGGGAGACGGCTACGAGCAGTACTTC
TRBV12-3/TRBV12-4	15	TRBD2	-	TRBJ2-7	CASSSPGEGSYEQYF	TGTGCCAGCAGTTCCCCGGGGGAGGGTTCCTACGAGCAGTACTTC
TRBV5-6	13	-	few	TRBJ1-1	CASNTGLGTEAFF	TGTGCCAGCAACACAGGGTTAGGCACTGAAGCTTTCTTT
TRBV4-2	19	-	-	TRBJ2-2	CASSQELEEELLNTGELFF	TGTGCCAGCAGCCAAGAGTTAGAGGAGGAACTCCTGAACACCGGGGAGCTGTTTTTT
TRBV3-1	14	TRBD1	-	TRBJ1-2	CASSTRTGNYGYTF	TGTGCCAGCAGCACCCGGACAGGGAACTATGGCTACACCTTC
TRBV19	15	-	-	TRBJ1-1	CASSIGAGMNTEAFF	TGTGCCAGTAGTATCGGTGCGGGGATGAACACTGAAGCTTTCTTT
TRBV12-3/TRBV12-4	15	TRBD1	-	TRBJ1-4	CASSSDRALIGKLFF	TGTGCCAGCAGTTCCGACAGGGCTTTAATCGGAAAACTGTTTTTT
TRBV12-3/TRBV12-4	14	TRBD1	many	TRBJ1-5	CASTLGTGVQPQHF	TGTGCCAGCACCCTCGGGACAGGGGTTCAGCCCCAGCATTTT
TRBV6-1	16	-	few	TRBJ2-2	CASSLRGSSLTGELFF	TGTGCCAGCAGTCTAAGAGGGTCATCCCTTACCGGGGAGCTGTTTTTT
TRBV29-1	13	-	few	TRBJ2-3	CSVVSRGLDTQYF	TGCAGCGTTGTGTCTCGGGGTCTAGATACGCAGTATTTT
TRBV7-9	14	-	-	TRBJ1-2	CASSRDSLGNGYTF	TGTGCCAGCAGCCGGGACTCCCTTGGGAATGGCTACACCTTC
TRBV12-3/TRBV12-4	13	TRBD1	many	TRBJ2-1	CASSDRGIDEQFF	TGTGCCAGCAGCGACAGGGGTATAGATGAGCAGTTCTTC
TRBV2	19	TRBD2	few	TRBJ2-1	CASSAGGSSGRYSYNEQFF	TGTGCCAGCAGTGCGGGGGGGTCTAGCGGGAGATATTCCTACAATGAGCAGTTCTTC
TRBV20-1	12	-	many	TRBJ2-7	CSAREGPYEQYF	TGCAGTGCTAGGGAAGGCCCGTACGAGCAGTACTTC
TRBV4-2	13	TRBD2	-	TRBJ2-2	CASSQGGEWELFF	TGTGCCAGCAGCCAGGGGGGGGAATGGGAGCTGTTTTTT
TRBV20-1	15	TRBD1	few	TRBJ2-5	CSARPRTGTMETQYF	TGCAGTGCTAGACCTCGGACAGGGACAATGGAGACCCAGTACTTC
TRBV27	16	-	-	TRBJ2-2	CASAFPAGVVTGELFF	TGTGCCAGCGCCTTCCCAGCAGGGGTGGTCACCGGGGAGCTGTTTTTT
TRBV11-2	14	-	many	TRBJ2-7	CASASGPDIYEQYF	TGTGCCAGCGCGTCCGGGCCAGATATTTACGAGCAGTACTTC
TRBV15	18	TRBD2	many	TRBJ2-1	CATREEPATSANYNEQFF	TGTGCCACCAGAGAGGAGCCCGCCACTAGCGCGAACTACAATGAGCAGTTCTTC
TRBV4-3	15	-	many	TRBJ1-4	CASSQGEGLGEKLFF	TGCGCCAGCAGCCAAGGAGAGGGGTTGGGGGAAAAACTGTTTTTT
TRBV3-1	15	TRBD2	few	TRBJ2-1	CASSQGLAGLYEQFF	TGTGCCAGCAGCCAGGGACTAGCGGGACTATATGAGCAGTTCTTC
TRBV7-2	16	TRBD1	many	TRBJ2-1	CASSPGQGSYYNEQFF	TGTGCCAGCAGCCCGGGACAGGGCTCGTACTACAATGAGCAGTTCTTC